One and the same sample provided the 2 T cell receptor beta chains below, sequenced in a study of blood T cell repertoires in COVID-19. The table came from immunoSEQ multiplex PCR; TCRdb's copy has only in-frame clones and leaves some out. The repertoire holds 250,000 or so clones, with approximately 88% as singletons. The sample was PBMCs or T cells enriched from blood (not recorded which). The receptor set was obtained from a woman between 40 and 55 years old with acute COVID-19.

For the CDR3, the DNA is TGTGCCAGCAGCCAAGGTCGGCAGGGGGCTTATGGCTACACCTTC. Translation gives CASSQGRQGAYGYTF. The chain links TRBV3-1 (or the pseudogene TRBV3-2) to TRBJ1-2; 8 bases line up with TRBD1. Germline V lookup: CDR1 LGHDT, CDR2 YNNKEL (reference sequence). Trimming took 1 base from V and 5 from J; bases not matched to a gene: 6. The CDR3 runs to 15 residues.

This clone was detected only once. The chain employs TRBV6-5 and TRBJ1-1, with 8 bases that match TRBD1. The germline gives CDR1 MNHEY, CDR2 SVGAGI. The CDR3 length is 15 residues. V lost 5 bases to trimming and J lost 5 bases; unmatched junction nucleotides: 10. The chain's CDR3 is CASSKIQGGVTEAFF. CDR3 coding DNA: TGTGCCAGCAGTAAGATACAGGGGGGAGTAACTGAAGCTTTCTTT.